The rows below give T cell receptor beta chains drawn from one sample of a study of blood T cell repertoires in COVID-19. Data came from immunoSEQ multiplex PCR; TCRdb stores just in-frame clones and leaves some out. Found here are over 150,000 clones, less than 90% of them singletons; the top ten hold approximately 1.1%. The source material was peripheral blood. These TCRs come from a young man with acute or convalescent COVID-19. CDR3s include the opening cysteine and the closing phenylalanine or tryptophan. The order of the fields is D gene, clone size, J gene, V gene, CDR3 DNA, CDR3 protein. The D gene is left open where the match is weak. Expanded clones are given a class, and other clones once, few, many or no size at all.

d_call: TRBD2
clone_size: NA
j_call: TRBJ2-5
v_call: TRBV4-1
cdr3_nt: TGCGCCAGCAGCCAAGCAGTACTAGCGGGGTCAGAGACCCAGTACTTC
cdr3_aa: CASSQAVLAGSETQYF

d_call: NA
clone_size: once
j_call: TRBJ1-1
v_call: TRBV30
cdr3_nt: TGTGCCTGGGGACAATCCAACACTGAAGCTTTCTTT
cdr3_aa: CAWGQSNTEAFF

d_call: TRBD2
clone_size: NA
j_call: TRBJ2-5
v_call: TRBV5-4
cdr3_nt: TGTGCCAGCAGGGGTAGCGGGGAGTACCAAGAGACCCAGTACTTC
cdr3_aa: CASRGSGEYQETQYF

d_call: NA
clone_size: NA
j_call: TRBJ1-1
v_call: TRBV3-1/TRBV3-2
cdr3_nt: TGTGCCAGCAGCTACGGACATGAAGCTTTCTTT
cdr3_aa: CASSYGHEAFF

d_call: NA
clone_size: NA
j_call: TRBJ1-5
v_call: TRBV5-1
cdr3_nt: TGCGCCAGCAGCTTCGGTGAGGGCAATCAGCCCCAGCATTTT
cdr3_aa: CASSFGEGNQPQHF

d_call: NA
clone_size: NA
j_call: TRBJ1-3
v_call: TRBV2
cdr3_nt: TGTGCCAGCGATCTAGGATCCGCTGGAAACACCATATATTTT
cdr3_aa: CASDLGSAGNTIYF

d_call: NA
clone_size: NA
j_call: TRBJ1-1
v_call: TRBV19
cdr3_nt: TGTGCCAGTAGTCCAGGGTTCGGGAACACTGAAGCTTTCTTT
cdr3_aa: CASSPGFGNTEAFF

d_call: TRBD1
clone_size: NA
j_call: TRBJ1-2
v_call: TRBV6-7
cdr3_nt: TGTGCCAGCAACGATCCACCGGGACAGGGGATTTATGGCTACACCTTC
cdr3_aa: CASNDPPGQGIYGYTF

d_call: NA
clone_size: NA
j_call: TRBJ2-2
v_call: TRBV2
cdr3_nt: TGTGCCAGCTTGGACAGTTTGAACACCGGGGAGCTGTTTTTT
cdr3_aa: CASLDSLNTGELFF

d_call: NA
clone_size: few
j_call: TRBJ2-5
v_call: TRBV18
cdr3_nt: TGTGCCAGCTCACCCCGGCAGGGAGAGACCCAGTACTTC
cdr3_aa: CASSPRQGETQYF

d_call: NA
clone_size: few
j_call: TRBJ2-1
v_call: TRBV10-1
cdr3_nt: TGCGCCAGCAGTAGTTACGGGGGGCCAGCGCGATACAATGAGCAGTTCTTC
cdr3_aa: CASSSYGGPARYNEQFF

d_call: NA
clone_size: few
j_call: TRBJ1-1
v_call: TRBV2
cdr3_nt: TGTGCCAGCAGCCCCACAGAGAACACTGAAGCTTTCTTT
cdr3_aa: CASSPTENTEAFF

d_call: NA
clone_size: NA
j_call: TRBJ1-1
v_call: TRBV30
cdr3_nt: TGTGCCTCCATCGGGAAGGGGACATCCACTGAAGCTTTCTTT
cdr3_aa: CASIGKGTSTEAFF

d_call: TRBD1
clone_size: NA
j_call: TRBJ1-5
v_call: TRBV19
cdr3_nt: TGTGCCAGTACTGGGGGACTCTCATCTCTCCCAGGGGGTCAGCCCCAGCATTTT
cdr3_aa: CASTGGLSSLPGGQPQHF

d_call: TRBD1
clone_size: NA
j_call: TRBJ1-6
v_call: TRBV6-6
cdr3_nt: TGTGCCGTACAGGGGCAACTAAATTCACCCCTCCACTTT
cdr3_aa: CAVQGQLNSPLHF

d_call: NA
clone_size: NA
j_call: TRBJ2-5
v_call: TRBV7-6
cdr3_nt: TGTGCCAGCAGCAACGAAAACTTATACTTC
cdr3_aa: CASSNENLYF

d_call: NA
clone_size: NA
j_call: TRBJ1-2
v_call: TRBV12-3/TRBV12-4
cdr3_nt: TGTGCCAGCAGTTTAGATGACAGCTATGGCTACACCTTC
cdr3_aa: CASSLDDSYGYTF

d_call: TRBD1
clone_size: NA
j_call: TRBJ1-4
v_call: TRBV28
cdr3_nt: TGTGCCAGCAGTCTCCTGCAACCGGGACAGCTATTTGCAACTAATGAAAAACTGTTTTTT
cdr3_aa: CASSLLQPGQLFATNEKLFF

d_call: NA
clone_size: NA
j_call: TRBJ1-1
v_call: TRBV29-1
cdr3_nt: TGCAGCGCCGCCCGGGGGGCGGCTGAAGCTTTCTTT
cdr3_aa: CSAARGAAEAFF

d_call: NA
clone_size: NA
j_call: TRBJ2-3
v_call: TRBV5-4
cdr3_nt: TGTGCCAGCAGCTTCACTACCGCAGATACGCAGTATTTT
cdr3_aa: CASSFTTADTQYF

d_call: TRBD1
clone_size: NA
j_call: TRBJ1-5
v_call: TRBV19
cdr3_nt: TGTGCCAGTAGTTTGACAGGGTTCAATCAGCCCCAGCATTTT
cdr3_aa: CASSLTGFNQPQHF

d_call: TRBD1
clone_size: NA
j_call: TRBJ1-5
v_call: TRBV24-1
cdr3_nt: TGTGCCACCGCGGACAGGAGCAATCAGCCCCAGCATTTT
cdr3_aa: CATADRSNQPQHF

d_call: NA
clone_size: NA
j_call: TRBJ1-4
v_call: TRBV9
cdr3_nt: TGTGCCAGCAGCGCGGGGGTAACATCCGAAAAACTGTTTTTT
cdr3_aa: CASSAGVTSEKLFF

d_call: NA
clone_size: NA
j_call: TRBJ1-6
v_call: TRBV10-3
cdr3_nt: TGTGCCATCAGTGAGTTGGCAGGGGACGGTAATTCACCCCTCCACTTT
cdr3_aa: CAISELAGDGNSPLHF

d_call: NA
clone_size: NA
j_call: TRBJ2-1
v_call: TRBV27
cdr3_nt: TGTGCCAGCGGGGGGTACAATGAGCAGTTCTTC
cdr3_aa: CASGGYNEQFF

d_call: NA
clone_size: NA
j_call: TRBJ2-1
v_call: TRBV7-2
cdr3_nt: TGTGCCAGCAGCCAACCGGGTCGGAGAGCCTACAATGAGCAGTTCTTC
cdr3_aa: CASSQPGRRAYNEQFF

d_call: NA
clone_size: once
j_call: TRBJ1-5
v_call: TRBV28
cdr3_nt: TGTGCCAGCAGAACCCACACGAGCAATCAGCCCCAGCATTTT
cdr3_aa: CASRTHTSNQPQHF

d_call: TRBD1
clone_size: NA
j_call: TRBJ2-7
v_call: TRBV15
cdr3_nt: TGTGCCACCAGCAGAGGACCGACAGGGGAAGGCTACGAGCAGTACTTC
cdr3_aa: CATSRGPTGEGYEQYF

d_call: NA
clone_size: NA
j_call: TRBJ2-5
v_call: TRBV19
cdr3_nt: TGTGCCAGTAGTATTGTCGGGACTTCTAAAGAGACCCAGTACTTC
cdr3_aa: CASSIVGTSKETQYF

d_call: NA
clone_size: NA
j_call: TRBJ1-2
v_call: TRBV11-2
cdr3_nt: TGTGCCAGCATGAGGGAAGACTATGGCTACACCTTC
cdr3_aa: CASMREDYGYTF

d_call: TRBD1
clone_size: once
j_call: TRBJ2-3
v_call: TRBV9
cdr3_nt: TGTGCCAGCAGCGAACAGGGGGCCCCTTGGGATACGCAGTATTTT
cdr3_aa: CASSEQGAPWDTQYF

d_call: NA
clone_size: NA
j_call: TRBJ1-1
v_call: TRBV6-6
cdr3_nt: TGTGCCAGCAGCCACTTTTTGGGGAGGGTTGAAGCTTTCTTT
cdr3_aa: CASSHFLGRVEAFF

d_call: NA
clone_size: NA
j_call: TRBJ1-1
v_call: TRBV15
cdr3_nt: TGTGCCACCAGCAGGGGTCAGGCAGGGTTAGACACTGAAGCTTTCTTT
cdr3_aa: CATSRGQAGLDTEAFF

d_call: NA
clone_size: NA
j_call: TRBJ1-1
v_call: TRBV2
cdr3_nt: TGTGCCAGCTACGATGTTAGAGGCATGAACACTGAAGCTTTCTTT
cdr3_aa: CASYDVRGMNTEAFF

d_call: TRBD1
clone_size: NA
j_call: TRBJ1-2
v_call: TRBV24-1
cdr3_nt: TGTGCCACCAGTGACCCGGGACAGGGGAGGAACTATGGCTACACCTTC
cdr3_aa: CATSDPGQGRNYGYTF

d_call: NA
clone_size: NA
j_call: TRBJ1-5
v_call: TRBV7-9
cdr3_nt: TGTGCCAGCAGCGGTGACAGATATAGCAATCAGCCCCAGCATTTT
cdr3_aa: CASSGDRYSNQPQHF

d_call: NA
clone_size: NA
j_call: TRBJ1-1
v_call: TRBV4-2
cdr3_nt: TGTGCCAGCAGCCAAGCCGCGGGGGGCAGGGAAGTTGGAAGTAACACTGAAGCTTTCTTT
cdr3_aa: CASSQAAGGREVGSNTEAFF

d_call: NA
clone_size: NA
j_call: TRBJ2-2
v_call: TRBV4-1
cdr3_nt: TGCGCCAGCAGCCAGCCGGGACAGAACACCGGGGAGCTGTTTTTT
cdr3_aa: CASSQPGQNTGELFF

d_call: NA
clone_size: few
j_call: TRBJ1-5
v_call: TRBV19
cdr3_nt: TGTGCCAGTAGTATTCGCCCACGAGGCACCCATCAGCCCCAGCATTTT
cdr3_aa: CASSIRPRGTHQPQHF

d_call: NA
clone_size: NA
j_call: TRBJ1-2
v_call: TRBV12-3/TRBV12-4
cdr3_nt: TGTGCCAGCAGTTTGGCACGAATTTCCTTC
cdr3_aa: CASSLARISF

d_call: NA
clone_size: NA
j_call: TRBJ1-5
v_call: TRBV28
cdr3_nt: TGTGCCAGCAACTCGCCGCCTCAGCCCCAGCATTTT
cdr3_aa: CASNSPPQPQHF

d_call: TRBD1
clone_size: NA
j_call: TRBJ1-2
v_call: TRBV28
cdr3_nt: TGTGCCAGCAGCCGACCCACCGGGACAGGGAGTAATGGCTACACCTTC
cdr3_aa: CASSRPTGTGSNGYTF

d_call: TRBD1
clone_size: NA
j_call: TRBJ1-1
v_call: TRBV19
cdr3_nt: TGTGCCAGTATCACACCGAGAGGGACAGCCAACACTGAAGCTTTCTTT
cdr3_aa: CASITPRGTANTEAFF

d_call: TRBD2
clone_size: NA
j_call: TRBJ2-3
v_call: TRBV2
cdr3_nt: TGTGCCAGCAGTGCCCATGTAGCGGGAGGGACCTTGGATACGCAGTATTTT
cdr3_aa: CASSAHVAGGTLDTQYF

d_call: TRBD2
clone_size: NA
j_call: TRBJ2-2
v_call: TRBV28
cdr3_nt: TGTGCCAGCAGTTTCGGCCTAGCGGTGAACACCGGGGAGCTGTTTTTT
cdr3_aa: CASSFGLAVNTGELFF

d_call: NA
clone_size: NA
j_call: TRBJ2-3
v_call: TRBV5-1
cdr3_nt: TGCGCCAGCAGCGTACTAGCCGCGGATACGCAGTATTTT
cdr3_aa: CASSVLAADTQYF

d_call: NA
clone_size: NA
j_call: TRBJ1-2
v_call: TRBV19
cdr3_nt: TGTGCCAGTCAGGGGCCTGACTATGGCTACACCTTC
cdr3_aa: CASQGPDYGYTF

d_call: NA
clone_size: NA
j_call: TRBJ2-3
v_call: TRBV5-1
cdr3_nt: TGCGCCAGCAGCAAACTCCCCTGGACAGGAGGGACCGGGGCAGATACGCAGTATTTT
cdr3_aa: CASSKLPWTGGTGADTQYF

d_call: NA
clone_size: NA
j_call: TRBJ1-2
v_call: TRBV24-1
cdr3_nt: TGTGCCACCAGTGATTCACAGGGTTCGGCTGGCTACACCTTC
cdr3_aa: CATSDSQGSAGYTF

d_call: TRBD1
clone_size: once
j_call: TRBJ1-3
v_call: TRBV5-1
cdr3_nt: TGCGCCAGCAGCTTGGGGACAGGTCGAGGGGTCGGAAACACCATATATTTT
cdr3_aa: CASSLGTGRGVGNTIYF

d_call: TRBD1
clone_size: once
j_call: TRBJ1-2
v_call: TRBV13
cdr3_nt: TGTGCCAGCAGCTACCAACAGGGGAACTATGGCTACACCTTC
cdr3_aa: CASSYQQGNYGYTF

d_call: TRBD1
clone_size: NA
j_call: TRBJ1-1
v_call: TRBV5-1
cdr3_nt: TGCGCCAGCAGCTTAGTCCGACAGGGGGCAGGCACTGAAGCTTTCTTT
cdr3_aa: CASSLVRQGAGTEAFF

d_call: NA
clone_size: NA
j_call: TRBJ2-3
v_call: TRBV5-1
cdr3_nt: TGCGCCAGCAGCTTGGCGGGGAGCACAGATACGCAGTATTTT
cdr3_aa: CASSLAGSTDTQYF

d_call: NA
clone_size: NA
j_call: TRBJ2-3
v_call: TRBV21-1
cdr3_nt: TGTGCCAGCAGCAATGAAGCGGGAGGCACAGATACGCAGTATTTT
cdr3_aa: CASSNEAGGTDTQYF

d_call: NA
clone_size: few
j_call: TRBJ1-1
v_call: TRBV18
cdr3_nt: TGTGCCAGCTCACGACTAGTCCCGTCCATGAACACTGAAGCTTTCTTT
cdr3_aa: CASSRLVPSMNTEAFF